The clone carrying this T cell receptor (beta chain) was recorded at least ten times. Its antigen is unidentified. Authors of the study amplified TCR beta CDR3 regions from RNA transcripts. The primer set for the first-round RT-PCR of the TCR CDR3 was HTBI. TCRdb reprocessed the multiplex PCR reads via MiXCR and lists one record per CDR3 protein. The table includes around 300,000 distinct CDR3 sequences, over 12% detected once. This entry belongs to a study of T cells in Graves' hyperthyroidism and ophthalmopathy. The wider study: Peripheral blood was acquired at first diagnosis, ahead of any therapy whatsoever.

The study, taken as a whole, reports: The model foresaw ophthalmopathy a median 6.5 months prior to onset.

The sequencing sample was made of blood. The sequence derives from a woman in her fifties or sixties with Graves' hyperthyroidism that later progressed to Graves' ophthalmopathy.

CDR3 nucleotides: TGTGCCAGCAGCCAATTGGGTGGGGGACTACCTTCCTACGAGCAGTACTTC. Its translation is CASSQLGGGLPSYEQYF. The chain recombines TRBV3-1 with TRBJ2-7, with 7 positions matching TRBD2. Germline assignment: CDR1 LGHDT and CDR2 YNNKEL (reference sequence). This CDR3 is built from 17 residues. V dropped 2 bases and J dropped 1; count of bases not matched to a gene: 11.